This T cell receptor beta chain was found in a study of CD8+ T cells in alopecia areata. Treatment meaning: oral pan-JAK inhibitor, 5-10 mg twice daily. Trimming removed 4 bases from V and 6 bases from J; junction bases left unmatched: 7. CDR3 length: 15 residues. CDR1 and CDR2 (germline): SGHTA, FQGNSA. TCR sequencing used cDNA made by reverse transcription of extracted RNA. Using immunoSEQ multiplex PCR, the repertoire was profiled, and TCRdb retains in-frame clones only, with some absent. The table shows about 190,000 clones, with 50% to 75% occurring only once. The material was CD4+ T cells sorted from blood, obtained at week 4, from a patient treated with tofacitinib. The genes are TRBV7-2 and TRBJ1-5; TRBD1 matches 9 bases. This receptor was identified in a human donor with alopecia areata. CDR3 bases: TGTGCCAGCAGCTCACAGGGGGCGAGGGGTCAGCCCCAGCATTTT. It codes for CASSSQGARGQPQHF.